The sequence of this TCR beta chain was determined in a study of cytomegalovirus exposure and HLA in healthy donors. Trimming removed 0 bases from V and 3 bases from J, with 9 bases in between. CDR1 and CDR2 from the germline V gene are SGDLS and YYNGEE. The CDR3 is made up of 14 amino acids. PCR amplification relied on 60 Vbeta primers (plus 13 Jbeta primers). Produced via immunoSEQ multiplex PCR; TCRdb's table is partial and in-frame only. This repertoire includes about 88,000 clones. The TCR comes from a girl aged 10-17 years in good health and CMV-seropositive. V gene TRBV9 combines with J gene TRBJ1-2; D is unresolved. Sequenced: PBMCs. CDR3 in DNA: TGTGCCAGCAGCGTAGGAACAGTCGACTATGGCTACACCTTC. It is translated as CASSVGTVDYGYTF.